This is a list of T cell receptor beta chains from one sample in a study of shared clonotypes between healthy human individuals. Produced via immunoSEQ multiplex PCR; TCRdb's table is partial and in-frame only. The sample consists of approximately 640,000 clones, roughly 87% of them appearing once. The material sequenced was memory CD8+ T cells from PBMCs. Receptors originate from a man younger than 35 in good health. Some clones in this sample may be carry-over from other donors' samples. CDR3s include the opening cysteine and the closing phenylalanine or tryptophan. D genes are given only for firm matches.

d_call	v_call	j_call	cdr3_aa
TRBD2	TRBV29-1	TRBJ2-1	CSVLHGRGYNEQFF
TRBD1	TRBV30	TRBJ2-7	CAWSRDRGIDEQYF
-	TRBV7-4	TRBJ2-6	CASNHQQRVGICANVLTF
-	TRBV27	TRBJ2-7	CASSFGVAYEQYF
-	TRBV4-2	TRBJ1-2	CASSQEFWGFGKDGGYTF
TRBD1	TRBV7-8	TRBJ2-1	CASRTGEDNEQFF
-	TRBV27	TRBJ2-4	CASSLFEGAKNIQYF
-	TRBV5-5	TRBJ2-5	CASSQTPKGQETQYF
-	TRBV19	TRBJ1-1	CASSLGYTEAFF
-	TRBV7-8	TRBJ1-4	CASSSRGAWVGRGEKLFF
-	TRBV6-1	TRBJ2-7	CASSHRALGGEQYF
-	TRBV27	TRBJ1-4	CASSFRVTNEKLFF
-	TRBV5-1	TRBJ2-7	CASSLLGAEQYF
-	TRBV5-6	TRBJ1-3	CASSLSTNSGNTIYF
TRBD1	TRBV9	TRBJ2-2	CASSQADRVHGELFF
-	TRBV7-3	TRBJ2-7	CASSFGGLGYEQYF
-	TRBV7-2	TRBJ2-5	CASSPTRSWETQYF
TRBD2	TRBV28	TRBJ2-7	CASSFPRGGGLASSYEQYF
TRBD2	TRBV4-1	TRBJ2-1	CASSQDGSGLAGNEQFF
-	TRBV4-2	TRBJ2-7	CASSQVASEQYF
TRBD2	TRBV23-1	TRBJ2-7	CASSPQLAGAAYEQYF
-	TRBV27	TRBJ2-7	CASSPDGTQPTYEQYF
-	TRBV29-1	TRBJ1-1	CSATPGSGTEAFF
-	TRBV27	TRBJ1-5	CASSLIGGNQPQHF
TRBD2	TRBV11-2	TRBJ2-3	CASSLSSSGRSTDTQYF
TRBD2	TRBV7-9	TRBJ2-3	CASSLWVAGADTQYF
TRBD2	TRBV5-1	TRBJ2-2	CASRWEGRVTGELFF
-	TRBV9	TRBJ2-7	CASSPRPADSVVGEQYF